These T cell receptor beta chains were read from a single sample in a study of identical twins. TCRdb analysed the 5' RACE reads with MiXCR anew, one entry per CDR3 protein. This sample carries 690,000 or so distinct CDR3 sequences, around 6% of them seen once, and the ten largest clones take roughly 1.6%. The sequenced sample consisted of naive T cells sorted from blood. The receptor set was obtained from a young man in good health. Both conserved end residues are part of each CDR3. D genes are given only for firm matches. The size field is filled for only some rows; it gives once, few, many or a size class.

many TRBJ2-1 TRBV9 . TGTGCCAGCAGCGTAGACAGGGCGGGAGAATGGGATGAGCAGTTCTTC CASSVDRAGEWDEQFF
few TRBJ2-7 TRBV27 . TGTGCCAGCAGTAGTTTAAGCGGGCTTTCCTACGAGCAGTACTTC CASSSLSGLSYEQYF
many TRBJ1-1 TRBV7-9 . TGTGCCAGCAGCTTCTATGTGCCGGGCAGGGAGCCTGAAGCTTTCTTT CASSFYVPGREPEAFF
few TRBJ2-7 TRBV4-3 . TGCGCCAGCAGCCAAGTTTTGATGGGGTCTCCCTACGAGCAGTACTTC CASSQVLMGSPYEQYF
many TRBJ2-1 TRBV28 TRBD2 TGTGCCAGCAGCCATTCTAGCGGGACCCGCTCCTACAATGAGCAGTTCTTC CASSHSSGTRSYNEQFF
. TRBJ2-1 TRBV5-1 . TGCGCCAGCAGCTTTGACTATCCGCCAGATGAGCAGTTCTTC CASSFDYPPDEQFF
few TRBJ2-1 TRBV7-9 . TGTGCCAGCAGCTTTGCTTCTCTGGGCCGGTACAATGAGCAGTTCTTC CASSFASLGRYNEQFF
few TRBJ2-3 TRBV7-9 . TGTGCCAGCAGCTTAGGGTTGGCTAGTCCCGCAGATACGCAGTATTTT CASSLGLASPADTQYF
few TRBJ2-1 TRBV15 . TGTGCCACCAGCAGAGGGGAAGGGGCTTTTGATGAGCAGTTCTTC CATSRGEGAFDEQFF
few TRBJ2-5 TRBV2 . TGTGCCTCCGGGCGGGATCGAGAAGAGACCCAGTACTTC CASGRDREETQYF
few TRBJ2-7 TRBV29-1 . TGCAGCGTTGAAGGACAGTCCTACGAGCAGTACTTC CSVEGQSYEQYF
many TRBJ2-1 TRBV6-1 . TGTGCCAGCAGCCGACCGACCTCCTCCTACAATGAGCAGTTCTTC CASSRPTSSYNEQFF
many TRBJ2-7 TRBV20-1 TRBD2 TGCAGTGCTAGAGCCCGCGGACTTGCGGGAGGGTCCGAGCAGTACTTC CSARARGLAGGSEQYF
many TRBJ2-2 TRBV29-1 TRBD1 TGCAGCGTTGGGGAACGACAGGGGGCGACCACCGGGGAGCTGTTTTTT CSVGERQGATTGELFF